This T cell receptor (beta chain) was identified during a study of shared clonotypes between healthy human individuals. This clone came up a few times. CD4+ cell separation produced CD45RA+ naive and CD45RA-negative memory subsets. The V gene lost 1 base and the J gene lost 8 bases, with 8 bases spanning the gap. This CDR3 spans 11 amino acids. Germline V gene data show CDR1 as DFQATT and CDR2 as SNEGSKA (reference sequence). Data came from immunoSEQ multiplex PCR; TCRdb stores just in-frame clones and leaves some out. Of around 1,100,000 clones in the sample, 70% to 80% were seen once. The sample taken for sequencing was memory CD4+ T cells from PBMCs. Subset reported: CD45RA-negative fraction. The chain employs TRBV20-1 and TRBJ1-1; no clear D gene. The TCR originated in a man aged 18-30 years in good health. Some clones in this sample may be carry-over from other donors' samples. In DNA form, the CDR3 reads TGCAGTGCTAGAGGAGAGAGGGAAGCTTTCTTT. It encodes CSARGEREAFF.